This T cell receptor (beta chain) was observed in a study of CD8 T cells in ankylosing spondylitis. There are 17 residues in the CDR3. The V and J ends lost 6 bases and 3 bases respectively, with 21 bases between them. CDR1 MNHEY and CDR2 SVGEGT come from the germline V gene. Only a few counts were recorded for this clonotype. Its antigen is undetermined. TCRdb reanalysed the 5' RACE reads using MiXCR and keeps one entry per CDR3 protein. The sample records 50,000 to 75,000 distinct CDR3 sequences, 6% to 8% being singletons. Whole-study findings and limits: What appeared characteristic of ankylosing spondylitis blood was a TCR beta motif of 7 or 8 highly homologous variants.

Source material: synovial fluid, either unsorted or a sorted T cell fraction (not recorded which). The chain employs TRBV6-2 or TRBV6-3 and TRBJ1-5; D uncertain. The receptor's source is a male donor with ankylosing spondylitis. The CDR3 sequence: CASRGGRMSGNNQPQHF. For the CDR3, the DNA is TGTGCCAGCAGAGGTGGGCGTATGTCGGGGAACAATCAGCCCCAGCATTTT.